Here is one TCR beta chain with its context. Its antigen is currently unknown. Libraries were prepared by immunoSEQ multiplex PCR; TCRdb keeps only in-frame clonotypes and omits some of them. In the table there are around 80,000 clones, 70% to 90% of which are singletons. This sample was included in a study of T cell responses to AZD1222 COVID-19 vaccine. Germline lookup yields CDR1 SNHLY and CDR2 FYNNEI. Between the trimmed V and J ends, which lost 6 bases and 4 bases, there was a span of 15 bases. This CDR3 contains 14 residues. Study-wide findings and caveats: Spike-specific TCR breadth and depth grew following two AZD1222 doses. Repertoire collection took place solely once the T cell response had peaked.

The receptor comes from an adult who received the AZD1222 COVID-19 vaccine. The V and J genes are TRBV2 and TRBJ1-2; a weak D match, TRBD1 (6 bases). The sample here was peripheral blood, taken 28 days after the second AZD1222 dose. CDR3 DNA: TGTGCCAGCAGCCGGGACACTGCTGCCTATGGCTACACCTTC. Its translation is CASSRDTAAYGYTF.